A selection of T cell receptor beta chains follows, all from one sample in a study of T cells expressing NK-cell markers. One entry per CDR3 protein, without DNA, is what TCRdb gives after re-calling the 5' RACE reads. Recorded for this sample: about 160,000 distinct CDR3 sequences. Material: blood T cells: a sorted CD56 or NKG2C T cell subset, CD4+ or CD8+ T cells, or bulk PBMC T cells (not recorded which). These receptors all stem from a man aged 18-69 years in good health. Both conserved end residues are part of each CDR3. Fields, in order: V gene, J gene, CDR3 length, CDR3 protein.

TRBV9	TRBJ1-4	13	CASRVGGMGELFF
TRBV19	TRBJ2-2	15	CASSDSGITSGELFF
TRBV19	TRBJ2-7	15	CASSIGAPVTYEQYF
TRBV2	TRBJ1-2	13	CASSEYAGYGYTF
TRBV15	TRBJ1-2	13	CATSNRAAYGYTF
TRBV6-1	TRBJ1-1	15	CASTGLVFLNTEAFF
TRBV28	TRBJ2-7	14	CASSLIGTGSEQYF
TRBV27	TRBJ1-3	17	CASSKQGAGSSGNTIYF
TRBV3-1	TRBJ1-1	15	CASSQGSLLNTEAFF
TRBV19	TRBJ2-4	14	CASSIAAAANIQYF
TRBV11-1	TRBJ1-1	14	CASSLADGDTEAFF
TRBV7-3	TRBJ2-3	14	CASSQGGALDTQYF
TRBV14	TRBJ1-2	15	CASSQGQGAAYGYTF
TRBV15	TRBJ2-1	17	CATSRDTLDPGDGEQFF
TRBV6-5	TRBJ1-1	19	CASSYSKTESPYVNTEAFF
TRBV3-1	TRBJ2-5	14	CASSQVGGKETQYF
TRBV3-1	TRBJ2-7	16	CASSQEFGAGSYEQYF
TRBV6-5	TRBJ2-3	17	CASSYETLGATTDTQYF
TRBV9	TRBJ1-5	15	CASSVDGGANQPQHF
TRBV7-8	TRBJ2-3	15	CASSGRDRATDTQYF
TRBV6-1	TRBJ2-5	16	CASSELRQGEQETQYF
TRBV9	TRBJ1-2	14	CASSVMQGIEGYTF
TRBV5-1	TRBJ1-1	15	CASSLRRGLDTEAFF
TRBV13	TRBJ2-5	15	CASSPRIRDRETQYF
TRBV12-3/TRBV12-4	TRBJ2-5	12	CATSGGLETQYF
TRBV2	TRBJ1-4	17	CASSERAEQFWEEKLFF
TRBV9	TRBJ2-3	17	CASSVAPSGGAGDTQYF
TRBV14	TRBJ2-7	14	CASRRDGQPYEQYF